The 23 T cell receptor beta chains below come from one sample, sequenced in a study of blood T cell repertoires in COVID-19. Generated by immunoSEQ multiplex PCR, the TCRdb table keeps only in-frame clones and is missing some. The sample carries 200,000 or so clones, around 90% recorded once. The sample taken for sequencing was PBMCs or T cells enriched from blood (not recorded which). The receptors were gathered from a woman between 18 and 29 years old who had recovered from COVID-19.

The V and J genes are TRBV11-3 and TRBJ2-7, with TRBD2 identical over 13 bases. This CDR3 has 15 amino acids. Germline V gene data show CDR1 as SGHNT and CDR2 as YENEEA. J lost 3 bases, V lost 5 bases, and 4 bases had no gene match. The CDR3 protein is CASSRGLAGIYEQYF. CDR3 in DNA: TGTGCCAGCAGCCGGGGACTAGCGGGGATCTACGAGCAGTACTTC.

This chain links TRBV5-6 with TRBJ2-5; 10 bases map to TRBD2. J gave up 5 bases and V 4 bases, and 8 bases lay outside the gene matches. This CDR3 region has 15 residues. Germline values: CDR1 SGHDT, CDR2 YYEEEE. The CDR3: CASSRSLAGDETQYF. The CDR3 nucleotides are TGTGCCAGCAGCAGGAGCCTAGCGGGGGATGAGACCCAGTACTTC.

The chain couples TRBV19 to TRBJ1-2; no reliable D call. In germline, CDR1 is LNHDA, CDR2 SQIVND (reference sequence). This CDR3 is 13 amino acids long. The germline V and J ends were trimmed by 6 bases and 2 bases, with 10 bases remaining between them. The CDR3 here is CASSISTNYGYTF. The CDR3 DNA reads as TGTGCCAGTAGCATCTCTACGAACTATGGCTACACCTTC.

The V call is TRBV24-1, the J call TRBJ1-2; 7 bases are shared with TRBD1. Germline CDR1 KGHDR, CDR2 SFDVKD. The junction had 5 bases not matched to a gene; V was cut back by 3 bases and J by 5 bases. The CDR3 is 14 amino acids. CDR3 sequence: CATSDKDRTYGYTF. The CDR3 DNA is TGTGCCACCAGTGATAAGGACAGGACTTATGGCTACACCTTC.

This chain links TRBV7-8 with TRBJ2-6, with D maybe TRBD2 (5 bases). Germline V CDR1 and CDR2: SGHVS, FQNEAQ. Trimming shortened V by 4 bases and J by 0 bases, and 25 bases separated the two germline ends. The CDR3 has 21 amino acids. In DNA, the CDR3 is TGTGCCAGCAGCTCCCTTAACAAATTACTAGTCCTCTCCTCTGGGGCCAACGTCCTGACTTTC. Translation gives CASSSLNKLLVLSSGANVLTF.

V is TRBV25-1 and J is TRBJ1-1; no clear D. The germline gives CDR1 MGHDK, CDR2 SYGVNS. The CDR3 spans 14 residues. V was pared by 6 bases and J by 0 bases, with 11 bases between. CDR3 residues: CASRDTRVNTEAFF. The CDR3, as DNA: TGTGCCAGCAGGGATACTCGGGTGAACACTGAAGCTTTCTTT.

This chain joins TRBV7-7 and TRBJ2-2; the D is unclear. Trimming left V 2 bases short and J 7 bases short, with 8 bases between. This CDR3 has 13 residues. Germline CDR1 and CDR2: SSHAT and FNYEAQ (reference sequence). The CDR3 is CASSLFRFGELFF. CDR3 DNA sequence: TGTGCCAGCAGCTTATTTAGATTCGGGGAGCTGTTTTTT.

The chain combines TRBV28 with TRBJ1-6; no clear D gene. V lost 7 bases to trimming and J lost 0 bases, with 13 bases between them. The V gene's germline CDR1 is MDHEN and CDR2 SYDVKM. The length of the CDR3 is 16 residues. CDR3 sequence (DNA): TGTGCCAGCAATGGGAGAGAAAACTCCTATAATTCACCCCTCCACTTT. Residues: CASNGRENSYNSPLHF.

CDR3 region: CAIRQGGATGELFF. DNA of the CDR3: TGTGCCATCAGGCAGGGGGGAGCCACCGGGGAGCTGTTTTTT. V and J are TRBV10-3 and TRBJ2-2, with D perhaps TRBD1 (7 bases). The CDR3 sequence is 14 residues long. Germline assignment: CDR1 ENHRY and CDR2 SYGVKD. Trimming pared 6 bases from V and 4 bases from J, leaving 12 bases between.

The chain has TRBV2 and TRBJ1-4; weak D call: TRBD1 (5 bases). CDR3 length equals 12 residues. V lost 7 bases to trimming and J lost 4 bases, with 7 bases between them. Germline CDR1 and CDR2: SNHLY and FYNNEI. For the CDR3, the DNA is TGTGCCAGCAAACAGGTTAATGAAAAACTGTTTTTT. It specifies CASKQVNEKLFF.

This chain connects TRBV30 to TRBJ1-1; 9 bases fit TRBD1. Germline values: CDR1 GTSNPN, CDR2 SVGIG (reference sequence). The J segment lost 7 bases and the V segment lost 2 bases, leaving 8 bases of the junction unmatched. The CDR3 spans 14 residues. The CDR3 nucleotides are TGTGCCTGGAGTTCAGGGACAGGGAATAATGAAGCTTTCTTT. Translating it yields CAWSSGTGNNEAFF.

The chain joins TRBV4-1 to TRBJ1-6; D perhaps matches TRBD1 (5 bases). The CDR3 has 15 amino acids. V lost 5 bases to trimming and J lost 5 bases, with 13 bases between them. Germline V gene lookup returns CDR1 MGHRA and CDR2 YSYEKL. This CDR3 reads CASSSQGGDNSPLHF. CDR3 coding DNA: TGCGCCAGCAGCTCCCAGGGAGGGGATAATTCACCCCTCCACTTT.

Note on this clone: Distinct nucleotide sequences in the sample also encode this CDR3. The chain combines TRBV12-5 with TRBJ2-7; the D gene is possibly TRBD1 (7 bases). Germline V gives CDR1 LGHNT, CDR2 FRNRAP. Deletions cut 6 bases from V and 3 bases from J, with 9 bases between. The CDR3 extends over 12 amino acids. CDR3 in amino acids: CASGRDSYEQYF. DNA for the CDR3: TGTGCTAGTGGGCGGGACAGCTACGAGCAGTACTTC.

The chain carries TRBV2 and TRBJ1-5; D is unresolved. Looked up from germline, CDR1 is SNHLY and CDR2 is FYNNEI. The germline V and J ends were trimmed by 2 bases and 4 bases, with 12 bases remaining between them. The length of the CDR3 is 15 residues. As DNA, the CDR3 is TGTGCCAGCAGTGAACGGGATCTTGATAATCAGCCCCAGCATTTT. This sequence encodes CASSERDLDNQPQHF.

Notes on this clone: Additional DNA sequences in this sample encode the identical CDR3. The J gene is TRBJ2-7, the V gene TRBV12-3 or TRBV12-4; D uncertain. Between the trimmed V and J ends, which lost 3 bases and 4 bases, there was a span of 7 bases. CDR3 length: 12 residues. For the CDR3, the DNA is TGTGCCAGCAGTTTTCCCGGGTACGAGCAGTACTTC. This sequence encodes CASSFPGYEQYF.

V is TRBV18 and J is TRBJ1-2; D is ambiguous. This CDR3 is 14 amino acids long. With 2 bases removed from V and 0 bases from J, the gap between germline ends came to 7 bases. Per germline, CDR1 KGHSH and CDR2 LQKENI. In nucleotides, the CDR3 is TGTGCCAGCTCACCAGATCAGACTAACTATGGCTACACCTTC. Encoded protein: CASSPDQTNYGYTF.

CDR3: CASSQAPTGSNQPQHF. The CDR3, as DNA: TGCGCCAGCAGCCAAGCTCCGACAGGGAGCAATCAGCCCCAGCATTTT. The V and J genes are TRBV4-1 and TRBJ1-5; 7 nucleotides match TRBD1. The CDR3 covers 16 residues. V shed 1 base, J shed 1 base, and the junction held 4 bases outside the gene matches. Germline loops: CDR1 MGHRA, CDR2 YSYEKL.

The CDR3 coding sequence is TGTGCCAGTAGTATAGTCGGTGCAAATCAGCCCCAGCATTTT. It is translated as CASSIVGANQPQHF. The chain joins TRBV19 to TRBJ1-5, with D unclear. CDR3 length: 14 residues. V lost 1 base and J lost 4, with 8 bases in between. Germline V gene data show CDR1 as LNHDA and CDR2 as SQIVND (reference sequence). The full variable domain, with the rest looked up from reference TRBV19 and TRBJ1-5, is DGGITQSPKYLFRKEGQNVTLSCEQNLNHDAMYWYRQDPGQGLRLIYYSQIVNDFQKGDIAEGYSVSREKKESFPLTVTSAQKNPTAFYLCASSIVGANQPQHFGDGTRLSIL.

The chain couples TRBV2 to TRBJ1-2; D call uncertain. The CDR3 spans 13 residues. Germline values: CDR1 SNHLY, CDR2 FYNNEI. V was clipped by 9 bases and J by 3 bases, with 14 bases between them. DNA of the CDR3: TGTGCCAGTACAGACAAAAATCACTATGGCTACACCTTC. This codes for CASTDKNHYGYTF. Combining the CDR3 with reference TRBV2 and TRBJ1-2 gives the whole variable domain EPEVTQTPSHQVTQMGQEVILRCVPISNHLYFYWYRQILGQKVEFLVSFYNNEISEKSEIFDDQFSVERPDGSNFTLKIRSTKLEDSAMYFCASTDKNHYGYTFGSGTRLTVV.

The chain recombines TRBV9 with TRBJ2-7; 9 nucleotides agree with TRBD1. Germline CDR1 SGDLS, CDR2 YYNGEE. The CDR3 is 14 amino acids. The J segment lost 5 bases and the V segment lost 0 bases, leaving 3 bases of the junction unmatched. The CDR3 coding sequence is TGTGCCAGCAGCGTAGCAGGACAGGGGAACGAGCAGTACTTC. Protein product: CASSVAGQGNEQYF.

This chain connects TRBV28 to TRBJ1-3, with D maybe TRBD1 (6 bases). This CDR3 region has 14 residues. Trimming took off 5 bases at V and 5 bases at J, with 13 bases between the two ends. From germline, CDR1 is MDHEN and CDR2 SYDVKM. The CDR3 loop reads CASSRTGSRNTIYF. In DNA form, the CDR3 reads TGTGCCAGCAGTCGTACAGGGTCTCGAAACACCATATATTTT. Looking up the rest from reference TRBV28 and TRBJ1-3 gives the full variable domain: DVKVTQSSRYLVKRTGEKVFLECVQDMDHENMFWYRQDPGLGLRLIYFSYDVKMKEKGDIPEGYSVSREKKERFSLILESASTNQTSMYLCASSRTGSRNTIYFGEGSWLTVV.

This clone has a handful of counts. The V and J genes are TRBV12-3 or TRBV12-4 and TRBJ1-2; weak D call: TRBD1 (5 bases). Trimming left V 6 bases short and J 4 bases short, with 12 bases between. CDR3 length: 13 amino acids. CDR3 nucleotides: TGTGCCAGCAGCTCGGACACAGCCTATGGCTACACCTTC. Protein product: CASSSDTAYGYTF.

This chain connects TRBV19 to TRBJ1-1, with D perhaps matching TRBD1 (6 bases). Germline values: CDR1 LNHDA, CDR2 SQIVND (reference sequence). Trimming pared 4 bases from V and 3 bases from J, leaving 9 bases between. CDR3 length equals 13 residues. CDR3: CASSNRDHTEAFF. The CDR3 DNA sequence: TGTGCCAGTAGTAACAGGGATCACACTGAAGCTTTCTTT. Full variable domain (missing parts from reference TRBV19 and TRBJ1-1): DGGITQSPKYLFRKEGQNVTLSCEQNLNHDAMYWYRQDPGQGLRLIYYSQIVNDFQKGDIAEGYSVSREKKESFPLTVTSAQKNPTAFYLCASSNRDHTEAFFGQGTRLTVV.